The rows below give T cell receptor beta chains drawn from one sample of a study of T cell responses to AZD1222 COVID-19 vaccine. Sequencing used immunoSEQ multiplex PCR; TCRdb keeps in-frame clones, though not all of them. The profile covers around 170,000 clones, with roughly nine tenths appearing a single time and about 1.6% taken by the ten largest. This specimen was peripheral blood, taken on day 0 of AZD1222 vaccination. Receptor source: an adult in good health. The CDR3 runs from the conserved cysteine through the conserved F or W. D genes are given only for firm matches. Expanded clones get a size class; other rows say once, few or many, or leave the size out.

d_call clone_size j_call v_call cdr3_nt cdr3_aa
NA NA TRBJ1-1 TRBV28 TGTGCCAGCAGTTTACACGGGGAGGTGGACACTGAAGCTTTCTTT CASSLHGEVDTEAFF
NA NA TRBJ2-6 TRBV3-1/TRBV3-2 TGTGCCAGCAGCCAAGGATTTCAGGGGAGGTCTGGGGCCAACGTCCTGACTTTC CASSQGFQGRSGANVLTF
TRBD2 NA TRBJ2-1 TRBV2 TGTGCCAGCAGTGAAGCGGGACTAGTCGGGAATGAGCAGTTCTTC CASSEAGLVGNEQFF
NA NA TRBJ2-2 TRBV2 TGTGCCAGCAGTGAAGGTGGCCCGAACACCGGGGAGCTGTTTTTT CASSEGGPNTGELFF
TRBD2 NA TRBJ2-2 TRBV7-3 TGTGCCAGCAGCTTAAAGACTAGCGGGTTTTCGGGCGGGGAGCTGTTTTTT CASSLKTSGFSGGELFF
NA once TRBJ1-2 TRBV6-5 TGTGCCAGCAGTTACCTAGGGGGACATAACTATGGCTACACCTTC CASSYLGGHNYGYTF
TRBD2 NA TRBJ2-7 TRBV7-2 TGTGCCAGCACCTCTAGCGGGAGGTCCTACGAGCAGTACTTC CASTSSGRSYEQYF
TRBD1 NA TRBJ2-7 TRBV7-8 TGTGCCAGCAGCTTACTCGGGACAGGGGCATACGAGCAGTACTTC CASSLLGTGAYEQYF
TRBD2 NA TRBJ2-3 TRBV28 TGTGCCAGCAGTTTAGCTAGCGGGGGCACAGATACGCAGTATTTT CASSLASGGTDTQYF
TRBD1 NA TRBJ1-2 TRBV6-5 TGTGCCAGCAGGGGACAGGGAGCTGGCTACACCTTC CASRGQGAGYTF
NA NA TRBJ2-7 TRBV7-2 TGTGCCAGCAGCGTGGGGCAGGGAACCTACGAGCAGTACTTC CASSVGQGTYEQYF
TRBD1 NA TRBJ1-3 TRBV18 TGTGCCAGCTCACCCCGGACAGGGAGCTCTGGAAACACCATATATTTT CASSPRTGSSGNTIYF
NA once TRBJ1-4 TRBV5-1 TGCGCCAGCAGCTTAGACCTTGCAACTAATGAAAAACTGTTTTTT CASSLDLATNEKLFF
TRBD1 NA TRBJ2-1 TRBV6-5 TGTGCCAGCAGTTACGACAGGGGTCCCTACAATGAGCAGTTCTTC CASSYDRGPYNEQFF
NA NA TRBJ2-1 TRBV12-3/TRBV12-4 TGTGCCAGCAGTTTAGGACTAGTGGAGGTGTTCTTC CASSLGLVEVFF
TRBD1 few TRBJ2-1 TRBV3-1/TRBV3-2 TGTGCCAGCAGTCAGGGAGGTATAGGACAGGGGGCTTGGAGTGAGCAGTTCTTC CASSQGGIGQGAWSEQFF
TRBD2 NA TRBJ2-1 TRBV27 TGTGCCACCCGGATTCTAGCGGGGTCCTACAATGAGCAGTTCTTC CATRILAGSYNEQFF
NA NA TRBJ1-3 TRBV5-1 TGCGCCAGCAGCCCCGGGGGGGATGGAAACACCATATATTTT CASSPGGDGNTIYF
NA NA TRBJ1-4 TRBV7-9 TGTGCCAGCAGCTTAGGTGTGACAAGATTCGCAACTAATGAAAAACTGTTTTTT CASSLGVTRFATNEKLFF
NA NA TRBJ2-7 TRBV7-9 TGTGCCAGCAGCTTGACGCAGGCTTTACGGGAGCAGTACTTC CASSLTQALREQYF
NA NA TRBJ2-3 TRBV18 TGTGCCAGCTCACCACGAACAGATACGCAGTATTTT CASSPRTDTQYF
NA NA TRBJ2-2 TRBV7-2 TGTGCCAGCAGCCTCCGAGAGCCCGGGGAGCTGTTTTTT CASSLREPGELFF
TRBD1 NA TRBJ1-2 TRBV28 TGTGCCAGCAGTTTAGCACCCCAGGGGGCGCGGGGCTACACCTTC CASSLAPQGARGYTF
NA NA TRBJ2-7 TRBV18 TGTGCCAGCTCACTTCATCGGGACTACGAGCAGTACTTC CASSLHRDYEQYF
TRBD1 NA TRBJ1-2 TRBV5-5 TGTGCCAGCAGGGCCGACAGGGCAACTTTCTATGGCTACACCTTC CASRADRATFYGYTF
NA once TRBJ2-3 TRBV21-1 TGTGCCAGCAGCGGCGTGTGGGTCACAGATACGCAGTATTTT CASSGVWVTDTQYF
NA NA TRBJ1-3 TRBV7-9 TGTGCCAGCAGCCGCTCCGGGATTTTCTCTGGAAACACCATATATTTT CASSRSGIFSGNTIYF
NA NA TRBJ1-1 TRBV6-5 TGTGCCAGCAGTTACTCGGGAATGAACACTGAAGCTTTCTTT CASSYSGMNTEAFF
NA NA TRBJ1-2 TRBV19 TGTGCCAGTAGAGCGGGCACGTATTATGGCTACACCTTC CASRAGTYYGYTF
TRBD1 NA TRBJ2-1 TRBV28 TGTGCCAGCAGTATGGGGACAGGGGATTACAATGAGCAGTTCTTC CASSMGTGDYNEQFF
NA NA TRBJ1-1 TRBV7-2 TGTGCCAGCAGCTTTAATCCCCTGATGAACACTGAAGCTTTCTTT CASSFNPLMNTEAFF
TRBD1 once TRBJ2-4 TRBV6-4 TGTGCCAGCAGTACCCGGACAGGGCATAGGAACTTC CASSTRTGHRNF
NA once TRBJ1-4 TRBV6-5 TGTGCCAGCAGCTCATCGGGGTTGGAAGGAAAACTGTTTTTT CASSSSGLEGKLFF
NA NA TRBJ1-1 TRBV7-3 TGTGCCAGCAGCCCAAGTGAGGGCACTGAAGCTTTCTTT CASSPSEGTEAFF
NA NA TRBJ1-1 TRBV4-3 TGCGCCAGCAGCCAAGATCTAAGGCCTGAAGCTTTCTTT CASSQDLRPEAFF
TRBD1 NA TRBJ2-1 TRBV18 TGTGCCAGCCTCAAACAGGGGAACAATGAGCAGTTCTTC CASLKQGNNEQFF
NA NA TRBJ1-6 TRBV6-5 TGTGCCAGCAGTTATTATCGGAATTCACCCCTCCACTTT CASSYYRNSPLHF
NA NA TRBJ1-1 TRBV27 TGTGCCAGCAGTTTATCGTGGGGGTACCGAACTGAAGCTTTCTTT CASSLSWGYRTEAFF
NA NA TRBJ1-2 TRBV2 TGTGCCAGCAGTTTTGGGGGCTACACCTTC CASSFGGYTF
NA NA TRBJ2-7 TRBV11-1 TGTGCCAGCAGCTTCAGAGATACGGGGCCCTACGAGCAGTACTTC CASSFRDTGPYEQYF
NA once TRBJ1-6 TRBV27 TGTGCCAGCAGTTACAGAGACAGTAATTCACCCCTCCACTTT CASSYRDSNSPLHF
TRBD1 NA TRBJ1-1 TRBV5-1 TGCGCCAGCAGCTTGGAGGGACAGGGTCTAGCTTTCTTT CASSLEGQGLAFF
NA NA TRBJ2-2 TRBV7-2 TGTGCCAGCAGCCCTAGGCGGGACGGACAACACCCCGGGGAGCTGTTTTTT CASSPRRDGQHPGELFF
NA NA TRBJ1-2 TRBV4-3 TGCGCCAGCAGCCAAGATCATCCAGCTAACTATGGCTACACCTTC CASSQDHPANYGYTF
NA NA TRBJ2-1 TRBV4-1 TGCGCCAGCAGCTTCCTCGGAGGGGGATACAATGAGCAGTTCTTC CASSFLGGGYNEQFF
NA NA TRBJ1-1 TRBV7-3 TGTGCCAGCAGCTTACTCTGGAACACTGAAGCTTTCTTT CASSLLWNTEAFF
NA NA TRBJ2-7 TRBV24-1 TGTGCCACCTACTTTCTAAGCTTTTTCTACGAGCAGTACTTC CATYFLSFFYEQYF
NA once TRBJ1-2 TRBV10-3 TGTGCCATCGGTCCAGGGGCGGGCGGCTATGGCTACACCTTC CAIGPGAGGYGYTF
NA NA TRBJ1-2 TRBV6-5 TGTGCCAGCAGTTACTCCGCTGGGGTTCCTCGGGGCTACACCTTC CASSYSAGVPRGYTF
TRBD1 NA TRBJ1-5 TRBV6-5 TGTGCCTCTTCCCGGGACAGCCTTCAGCCCCAGCATTTT CASSRDSLQPQHF
NA NA TRBJ1-1 TRBV6-5 TGTGCCAGCAGCGCCCGTGGCGCTGAAGCTTTCTTT CASSARGAEAFF
NA NA TRBJ1-1 TRBV6-2/TRBV6-3 TGTGCCAGCAGTTACTCGACCAGGGCTAGGGCTCCGAACACTGAAGCTTTCTTT CASSYSTRARAPNTEAFF
NA NA TRBJ1-1 TRBV19 TGTGCCAGTAGCATAACGGGGGGCCAAGGTGCTTTCTTT CASSITGGQGAFF
NA NA TRBJ1-2 TRBV11-3 TGTGCCAGCAGCCTCCGCGGGAGCGCTAACTATGGCTACACCTTC CASSLRGSANYGYTF
NA NA TRBJ1-1 TRBV6-1 TGTGCCAGCAGTGAAAACGGAGGGGCCACTGAAGCTTTCTTT CASSENGGATEAFF
NA NA TRBJ1-3 TRBV7-8 TGTGCCACCTCGAGCTCTGGAAACACCATATATTTT CATSSSGNTIYF
NA NA TRBJ1-5 TRBV18 TGTGCCAGCACCGCTTTCGCTAATCAGCCCCAGCATTTT CASTAFANQPQHF
NA NA TRBJ1-1 TRBV7-7 TGTGCTAGCAGCTTAGAACGGTGGGTGAGCACTGAAGCTTTCTTT CASSLERWVSTEAFF
TRBD1 NA TRBJ1-2 TRBV19 TGTGCCAGTAGTATATTGTTTGAGAGGGGACAGAGCTATGGCTACACCTTC CASSILFERGQSYGYTF
NA NA TRBJ2-7 TRBV5-1 TGCGCCAGCAGCTCCCTCCGAGGGGACTCCTACGAGCAGTACTTC CASSSLRGDSYEQYF